These 15 T cell receptor beta chains originate from one sample sequenced in a study of CD8 T cells in ankylosing spondylitis. TCRdb itself ran the 5' RACE reads through MiXCR, one entry per CDR3 protein. The profile covers some 120,000 distinct CDR3 sequences, with roughly 13% appearing a single time and 2.5% to 3% taken by the ten largest. Sequencing input: blood, either unsorted or a sorted T cell fraction (not recorded which). The receptors derive from a female donor with ankylosing spondylitis or in good health (not recorded which).

This clonotype was recorded at least ten times. J is TRBJ1-5 and V is TRBV20-1; D unresolved. Germline V gives CDR1 DFQATT, CDR2 SNEGSKA (reference sequence). V was shortened by 1 base and J by 7 bases, with 8 bases between the two germline ends. The CDR3 extends over 12 amino acids. CDR3: CSARAPGQPQHF. CDR3 DNA: TGCAGTGCTAGAGCCCCTGGCCAGCCCCAGCATTTT.

This clonotype has ten or more counts. This sequence joins TRBV29-1 and TRBJ1-5; a weak D match, TRBD1 (5 bases). The CDR3 is 13 residues long. Germline V gene lookup returns CDR1 SQVTM and CDR2 ANQGSEA. Deletions cut 4 bases from V and 1 base from J, with 8 bases between. The CDR3 DNA sequence: TGCAGCGTTGGGGGCGCGAGCAATCAGCCCCAGCATTTT. Protein sequence: CSVGGASNQPQHF.

This clonotype has a handful of counts. This chain links TRBV20-1 with TRBJ1-2; 12 nucleotides agree with TRBD1. Unmatched junction bases numbered 5, after V lost 3 bases and J lost 3 bases. The germline V gene encodes CDR1 DFQATT and CDR2 SNEGSKA (reference sequence). This CDR3 contains 15 residues. In DNA form, the CDR3 reads TGCAGTGCTAGGGGGACAGGGGGCGCCGACTATGGCTACACCTTC. Its translation is CSARGTGGADYGYTF.

The rearrangement joins TRBV7-2 to TRBJ1-5; a possible D gene is TRBD1 (5 bases). The CDR3 loop spans 15 amino acids. V lost 1 base and J lost 3, with 10 bases in between. In germline, CDR1 is SGHTA, CDR2 FQGNSA. CDR3 loop: CASSLERGLNQPQHF. CDR3 nucleotides: TGTGCCAGCAGCTTAGAACGGGGCCTCAATCAGCCCCAGCATTTT.

This clonotype has a count of ten or more. This chain links TRBV9 with TRBJ1-1; D not certain. Trimming removed 1 base from V and 1 base from J, with 8 bases in between. The germline V gene has CDR1 SGDLS and CDR2 YYNGEE. This CDR3 is 14 amino acids long. DNA of the CDR3: TGTGCCAGCAGCGTATATGCAGGGAACACTGAAGCTTTCTTT. Encoded protein: CASSVYAGNTEAFF. Together with reference TRBV9 and TRBJ1-1, the CDR3 gives the full variable domain: DSGVTQTPKHLITATGQRVTLRCSPRSGDLSVYWYQQSLDQGLQFLIQYYNGEERAKGNILERFSAQQFPDLHSELNLSSLELGDSALYFCASSVYAGNTEAFFGQGTRLTVV.

This clonotype was counted many times. The chain is built from TRBV12-1 and TRBJ1-1. TRBV12-1 is a recognized pseudogene. The CDR3 loop spans 15 amino acids. This CDR3 is CASSFGAGPNTEAFF. The CDR3 DNA reads as TGTGCCAGCAGCTTTGGGGCAGGGCCGAACACTGAAGCTTTCTTT.

This clonotype was found many times. V and J are TRBV5-1 and TRBJ2-2; possible D gene TRBD1, 5 bases. Germline CDR1 and CDR2: SGHRS and YFSETQ. Trimming cost V 2 bases and J 6 bases, with 14 bases left between them. This CDR3 is built from 15 residues. CDR3 coding DNA: TGCGCCAGCAGCTTCGGATGGGGCGGCGCCGGGGAGCTGTTTTTT. As protein: CASSFGWGGAGELFF.

This clonotype was seen many times. V is TRBV5-1 and J is TRBJ1-1; D is possibly TRBD1 (5 bases). The CDR3 consists of 12 residues. Germline loops: CDR1 SGHRS, CDR2 YFSETQ. Deletions cut 5 bases from V and 9 bases from J, with 14 bases between. The CDR3 reads CASSRSRDQAFF. The CDR3 DNA reads as TGCGCCAGCAGTCGAAGCCGGGACCAAGCTTTCTTT.

For this clonotype: A much larger clone sits a single nucleotide away, making a read error possible. This chain connects TRBV12-3 or TRBV12-4 to TRBJ2-3, with a weak D call TRBD2 (5 bases). CDR3 length: 14 amino acids. V was clipped by 7 bases and J by 3 bases, with 14 bases between them. CDR3 nucleotide sequence: TGTGCCAGCACTTTTTGGGGAGTGACAGATACGCAGTATTTT. Translation: CASTFWGVTDTQYF.

This clonotype was picked up many times. The V call is TRBV20-1, the J call TRBJ2-1, with a tentative D call TRBD2 (6 bases). Trimming cost V 5 bases and J 7 bases, with 15 bases left between them. CDR3 length: 13 residues. Germline V gene lookup returns CDR1 DFQATT and CDR2 SNEGSKA (reference sequence). The CDR3 nucleotides read TGCAGTGCTCCTAAGGAGGGGCTAAATGAGCAGTTCTTC. It specifies CSAPKEGLNEQFF.

This clonotype was recorded at least ten times. This chain uses TRBV12-3 or TRBV12-4 with TRBJ1-2, with TRBD1 matching 7 bases. The CDR3 totals 15 residues. With V trimmed by 3 bases and J by 4 bases, 8 bases remained unmatched. The CDR3 DNA is TGTGCCAGCAGTTTCCAGGCAGGGGGGGCCTATGGCTACACCTTC. Translating gives CASSFQAGGAYGYTF.

This clonotype showed up just a few times. V gene TRBV28 combines with J gene TRBJ2-1; D is undetermined. The germline CDR1 and CDR2 sequences are MDHEN and SYDVKM. Trimming removed 6 bases from V and 3 bases from J, with 9 bases in between. CDR3 length: 13 amino acids. The CDR3 DNA is TGTGCCAGCAGCATCGGATACTACAATGAGCAGTTCTTC. It encodes CASSIGYYNEQFF.

The sample holds many counts of this clonotype. The V and J genes are TRBV11-2 and TRBJ2-1; D unclear. This CDR3 is built from 12 residues. The V gene lost 1 base and the J gene lost 12 bases, with 10 bases spanning the gap. Germline V gene data show CDR1 as SGHAT and CDR2 as FQNNGV. The CDR3 reads CASSLVVLGQFF. CDR3 DNA sequence: TGTGCCAGCAGCTTAGTGGTGCTGGGGCAGTTCTTC. Variable domain in full (rest from reference TRBV11-2 and TRBJ2-1): EAGVAQSPRYKIIEKRQSVAFWCNPISGHATLYWYQQILGQGPKLLIQFQNNGVVDDSQLPKDRFSAERLKGVDSTLKIQPAKLEDSAVYLCASSLVVLGQFFGPGTRLTVL.

This clonotype was seen ten or more times. This chain uses TRBV20-1 with TRBJ1-1; 8 positions match TRBD1. The CDR3 is 14 amino acids. J lost 0 bases, V lost 6 bases, and 6 bases had no gene match. CDR1 is DFQATT and CDR2 is SNEGSKA in the germline V gene (reference sequence). CDR3 bases: TGCAGTGCCGGGACAGGAAGCATGAACACTGAAGCTTTCTTT. It yields the protein CSAGTGSMNTEAFF.

This clonotype was recorded a few times. The rearrangement uses TRBV7-9 and TRBJ2-3; D remains ambiguous. CDR1 and CDR2 from the germline V gene are SEHNR and FQNEAQ (reference sequence). Deletions cut 5 bases from V and 4 bases from J, with 7 bases between. This CDR3 has 12 residues. The CDR3 sequence: CASSRGPDTQYF. The CDR3 DNA reads as TGTGCCAGCAGCCGAGGCCCAGATACGCAGTATTTT.